This T cell receptor beta chain is from a study of blood T cell repertoires in COVID-19. At the level of the study: From the United States, Italy and Spain came samples of acute and convalescent COVID-19. In each case, the material was cDNA or gDNA derived from T cells, B-cell-depleted T cells, or PBMCs.

This clone was seen only a few times. Source study methods: Amplification from reference gene primers served as the basis for estimated nucleated cell counts. Generated by immunoSEQ multiplex PCR, the TCRdb table keeps only in-frame clones and is missing some. D and trimming were read from the DNA, whereas the V and J calls and clone size are those reported in that table. The sample contains 150,000 to 250,000 clones, just under 85% of which appear only once. The CDR3 has 14 residues. Unmatched junction bases numbered 5, after V lost 4 bases and J lost 4 bases. Germline V CDR1 and CDR2: SNHLY, FYNNEI.

This chain connects TRBV2 to TRBJ1-1; 8 bases align to TRBD1. This TCR was recovered from a human donor with acute or convalescent COVID-19. The donor label of this sample is uncertain. Sequenced input: peripheral blood. This CDR3 reads CASSGQGQGTEAFF. The CDR3 DNA sequence: TGTGCCAGCAGTGGACAGGGGCAGGGCACTGAAGCTTTCTTT.